This T cell receptor beta chain was sequenced for a study of early T cells in non-severe SARS-CoV-2 infection (dated by TCRdb to about 2021). About the study as a whole: TCR sequencing used bulk RNA from unsorted whole blood, so alpha and beta chains could not be paired. The study at large found these results: VDJdb matching was skewed toward anti-spike CD8 responses and likely underestimated virus-specific expansions, missing private and CD4 specificities.

Trimming takes 0 bases from V and 0 bases from J, and the germline ends sit 12 bases apart. Measured from the cysteine to the phenylalanine, the CDR3 is 16 residues long. Here the CDR3 DNA is all that survives: 48 bases in frame from base 1. The germline V gene provides CDR1 MNHEY and CDR2 SVGAGI. Library preparation was by 5' RACE. The instrument given in TCRdb is NextSeq 500. To correct for sequencing error and PCR bias, the TCR library protocol tagged individual cDNA molecules with unique molecular identifiers. Both TCR alpha and beta chains were sequenced, and tight co-correlation was observed between alpha and beta sequence abundances in each sample. For the original study's pipeline: Decombinator V4 was used to annotate TCR sequences for V gene, J gene and CDR3. TCRs were defined as expanded if a significant change between any two time points was detected under a Poisson model with p below 0.0001. TCR abundances were normalised to the total number of TCRs sequenced per sample and expressed as counts per million. TRAV1-2 paired with TRAJ12, TRAJ20 or TRAJ33 defined MAIT TCRs, while TRAV10 paired with TRAJ18 defined iNKT TCRs. VDJdb, accessed 1 November 2021, was searched for CMV, EBV and SARS-CoV-2 annotated TCRs, with TCRs annotated for multiple antigens excluded. Using fastp trimming at Q25 and MiXCR clonotype assembly, TCRdb reanalyzed the public sequencing data and kept in-frame beta chains. Identical CDR3 proteins give one entry, which carries the most common genes and DNA. The V and J calls and clone size come from TCRdb's table, not from the authors' own analysis. The sample records 25,000 to 35,000 distinct CDR3 sequences, around 5.4% of which are singletons. 5% to 6.5% of the sample is taken by the ten largest.

This clonotype was seen more than once but under ten times. The target of this receptor is not known. No quality values exist for individual bases; no much larger clone is one base distant. Set within a cohort of healthcare workers in London, UK, this nested case-control study involved weekly PCR testing of nasopharyngeal swabs along with blood sampling. Healthcare workers were recruited between 23 and 31 March 2020, during the week of the UK lockdown, and were followed weekly for up to about 16 weeks. The sequence came from an adult who was a healthcare worker with PCR-confirmed SARS-CoV-2 infection or an uninfected control (not recorded which). Recombination connected TRBV6-5 to TRBJ2-7; matching of 6 bases hints at TRBD1 as the D gene. The sequenced material came from whole blood. In nucleotides, the sequence is TGTGCCAGCAGTTACTCGAGTCGGACAGACTCCTACGAGCAGTACTTC. Translated, this gives CASSYSSRTDSYEQYF.